This T cell receptor beta chain was sequenced in a study of cytomegalovirus exposure and HLA in healthy donors. Across the study: Later analysis reported that the 120 or so validation repertoires shared the platform of the approximately 620 first-cohort repertoires.

Worth noting for this clone: Its antigen remains unidentified.

Trimming shortened V by 9 bases and J by 3 bases, and 20 bases separated the two germline ends. This CDR3 is built from 15 residues. The V gene's germline CDR1 is LNHDA and CDR2 SQIVND (reference sequence). TCRdb's copy holds only in-frame clones and misses some; the assay was immunoSEQ multiplex PCR. The sample includes fewer than 85,000 clones, around 94% of them seen just once. Study-level points and caveats: According to a subsequent analysis, TCR clusters identified in the first cohort showed a tendency to co-occur across the 120 or so validation repertoires. Cytomegalovirus association was listed for about 180 TCR beta chains.

The material sequenced was PBMCs. This TCR came from a woman under 30 in good health and CMV-seronegative. The chain employs TRBV19 and TRBJ2-5; no definite D call. The CDR3 DNA follows: TGTGCCAGCAAAACCTCCAGCGAGATAAAAGAGACCCAGTACTTC. This sequence encodes CASKTSSEIKETQYF.